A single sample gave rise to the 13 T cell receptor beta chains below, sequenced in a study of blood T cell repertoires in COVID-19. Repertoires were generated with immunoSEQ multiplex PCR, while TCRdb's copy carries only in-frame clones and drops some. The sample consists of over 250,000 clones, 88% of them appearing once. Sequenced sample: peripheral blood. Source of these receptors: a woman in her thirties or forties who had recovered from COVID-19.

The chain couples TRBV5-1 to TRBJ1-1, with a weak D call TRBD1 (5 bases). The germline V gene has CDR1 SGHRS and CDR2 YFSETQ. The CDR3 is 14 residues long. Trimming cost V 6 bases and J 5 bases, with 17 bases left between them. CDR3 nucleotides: TGCGCCAGCACCCTGGCGGGGGTTGGGACTGAAGCTTTCTTT. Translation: CASTLAGVGTEAFF.

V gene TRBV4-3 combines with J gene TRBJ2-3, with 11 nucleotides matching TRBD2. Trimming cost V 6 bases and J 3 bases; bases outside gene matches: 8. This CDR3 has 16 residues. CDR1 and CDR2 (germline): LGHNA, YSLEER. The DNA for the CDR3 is TGCGCCAGCAGAGCAGGACTAGCGGGCCAGACAGATACGCAGTATTTT. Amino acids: CASRAGLAGQTDTQYF.

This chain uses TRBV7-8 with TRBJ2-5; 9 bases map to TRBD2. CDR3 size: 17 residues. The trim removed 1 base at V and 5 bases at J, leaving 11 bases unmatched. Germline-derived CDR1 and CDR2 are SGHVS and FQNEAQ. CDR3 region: CASSLDRVSGRRETQYF. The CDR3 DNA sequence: TGTGCCAGCAGCTTAGACCGGGTTAGCGGGAGACGGGAGACCCAGTACTTC.

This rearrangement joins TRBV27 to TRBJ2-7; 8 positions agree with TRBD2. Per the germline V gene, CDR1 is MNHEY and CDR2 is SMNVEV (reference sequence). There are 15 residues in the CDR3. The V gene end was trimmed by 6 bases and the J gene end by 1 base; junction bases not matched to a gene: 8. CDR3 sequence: CASSYREGRSYEQYF. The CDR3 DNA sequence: TGTGCCAGCAGCTACCGGGAGGGCCGGTCCTACGAGCAGTACTTC.

The DNA of the CDR3 is TGTGCCAGCAGGAGTGCCGGGGAGAGCAATCAGCCCCAGCATTTT. Protein: CASRSAGESNQPQHF. The chain recombines TRBV6-5 with TRBJ1-5; D unclear. Germline CDR1 and CDR2: MNHEY and SVGAGI. Trimming left V 6 bases short and J 1 base short, with 13 bases between. This CDR3 spans 15 amino acids.

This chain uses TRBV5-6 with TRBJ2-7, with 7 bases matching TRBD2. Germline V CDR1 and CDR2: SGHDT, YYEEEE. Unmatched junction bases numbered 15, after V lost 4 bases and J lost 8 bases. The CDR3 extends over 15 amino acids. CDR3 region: CASSPMVTSRYKQYF. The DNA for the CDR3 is TGTGCCAGCAGCCCGATGGTGACTAGCCGGTACAAGCAGTACTTC.

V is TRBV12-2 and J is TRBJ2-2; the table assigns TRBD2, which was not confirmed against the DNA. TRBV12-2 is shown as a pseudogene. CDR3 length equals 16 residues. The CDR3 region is CASRLSPRPYDGELFF. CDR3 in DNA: TGTGCAAGTCGCTTAAGTCCGCGGCCCTACGACGGGGAGCTGTTTTTT.

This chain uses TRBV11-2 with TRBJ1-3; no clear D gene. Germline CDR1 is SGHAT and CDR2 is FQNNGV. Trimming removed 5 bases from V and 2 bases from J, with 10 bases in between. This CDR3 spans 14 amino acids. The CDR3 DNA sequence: TGTGCCAGCAGCCAATTTCGGGCTGGAAACACCATATATTTT. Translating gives CASSQFRAGNTIYF.

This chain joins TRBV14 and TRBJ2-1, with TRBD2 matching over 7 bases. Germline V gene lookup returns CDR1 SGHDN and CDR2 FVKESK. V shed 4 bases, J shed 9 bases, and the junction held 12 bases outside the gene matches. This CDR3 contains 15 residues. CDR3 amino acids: CASSLGGSGLGEQFF. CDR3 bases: TGTGCCAGCAGCCTGGGCGGGAGTGGGCTCGGTGAGCAGTTCTTC.

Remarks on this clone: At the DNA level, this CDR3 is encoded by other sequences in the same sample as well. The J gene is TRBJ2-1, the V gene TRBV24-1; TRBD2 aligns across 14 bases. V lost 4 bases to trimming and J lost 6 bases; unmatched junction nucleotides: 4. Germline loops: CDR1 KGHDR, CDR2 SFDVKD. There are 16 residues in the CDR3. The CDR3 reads CATSDATSGRVNEQFF. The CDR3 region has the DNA TGTGCCACCAGTGACGCGACTAGCGGGAGGGTCAATGAGCAGTTCTTC.

The chain's CDR3 is CASSYGGGSGYGYTF. The CDR3 nucleotides are TGTGCCAGCAGTTACGGGGGGGGTTCGGGCTATGGCTACACCTTC. This sequence joins TRBV6-6 and TRBJ1-2, with D possibly TRBD1 on 5 matching bases. The CDR3 is 15 residues long. The V end lost 2 bases, the J end lost 4 bases, and 14 bases lay between the germline ends. Germline-derived CDR1 and CDR2 are MNHNY and SVGAGI (reference sequence).

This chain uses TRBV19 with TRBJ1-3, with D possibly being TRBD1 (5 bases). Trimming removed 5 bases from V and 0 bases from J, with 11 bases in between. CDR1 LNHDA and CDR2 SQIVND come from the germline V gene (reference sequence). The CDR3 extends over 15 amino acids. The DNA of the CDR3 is TGTGCCAGTAGTCCCGGGACTCACTCTGGAAACACCATATATTTT. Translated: CASSPGTHSGNTIYF. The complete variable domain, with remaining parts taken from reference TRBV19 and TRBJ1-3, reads DGGITQSPKYLFRKEGQNVTLSCEQNLNHDAMYWYRQDPGQGLRLIYYSQIVNDFQKGDIAEGYSVSREKKESFPLTVTSAQKNPTAFYLCASSPGTHSGNTIYFGEGSWLTVV.

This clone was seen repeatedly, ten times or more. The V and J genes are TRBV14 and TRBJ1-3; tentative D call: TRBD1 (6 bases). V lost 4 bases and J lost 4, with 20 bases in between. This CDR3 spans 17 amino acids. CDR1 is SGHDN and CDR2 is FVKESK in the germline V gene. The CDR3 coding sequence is TGTGCCAGCAGCCCCCTCGGCGGGGGCTCGGGGGGAAACACCATATATTTT. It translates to CASSPLGGGSGGNTIYF.